The clone carrying this T cell receptor beta chain was recorded a few times. Its specificity is unknown. This PCR relied on a set of 60 Vbeta primers and 13 Jbeta primers. Measured with immunoSEQ multiplex PCR; TCRdb has only the in-frame clones, and not every one. The sample carries more than 95,000 clones, approximately 69% recorded once. The data derive from a study of cytomegalovirus exposure and HLA in healthy donors. About the research overall: As an earlier analysis found, about 179 million T cells yielded approximately 110 million unique TCR beta sequences.

Points from the study as a whole: Roughly uniform depth of sequencing across donors was assumed in presence/absence analyses. Later analysis showed most CMV-associated TCR beta chains appearing HLA-restricted. A later analysis found TCR association rates differed by HLA locus, highest for DRB1 and lowest for HLA-C.

The sequence came from a middle-aged man in good health and CMV-seropositive. Sequencing used PBMCs.

CDR3 residues: CAWSFQGTEAFF. The CDR3 bases are TGTGCCTGGAGTTTCCAGGGTACCGAAGCTTTCTTT. This sequence joins TRBV30 and TRBJ1-1; a weak D match, TRBD1 (5 bases). This CDR3 spans 12 amino acids. CDR1 is GTSNPN and CDR2 is SVGIG in the germline V gene (reference sequence). V gave up 2 bases and J gave up 8 bases, with 12 bases separating them.